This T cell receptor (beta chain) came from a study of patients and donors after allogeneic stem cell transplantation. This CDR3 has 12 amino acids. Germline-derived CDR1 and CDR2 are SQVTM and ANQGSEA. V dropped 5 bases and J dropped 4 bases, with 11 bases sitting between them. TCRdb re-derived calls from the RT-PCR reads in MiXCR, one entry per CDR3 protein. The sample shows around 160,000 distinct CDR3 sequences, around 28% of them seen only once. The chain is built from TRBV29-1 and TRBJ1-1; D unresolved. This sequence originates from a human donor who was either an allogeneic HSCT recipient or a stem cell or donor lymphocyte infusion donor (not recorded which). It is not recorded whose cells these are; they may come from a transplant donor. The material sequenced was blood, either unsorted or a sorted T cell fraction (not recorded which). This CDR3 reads CSVLGGGTEAFF. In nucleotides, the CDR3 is TGCAGCGTTCTGGGAGGCGGCACTGAAGCTTTCTTT.